This TCR beta chain stems from a study of cytomegalovirus exposure and HLA in healthy donors. Profiling relied on immunoSEQ multiplex PCR, and the TCRdb table lists in-frame clones only, not all of them. The sample lists some 350,000 clones, about nine tenths occurring once. The clonotype comes from a woman aged 25 to 39 in good health and CMV-seropositive. The sequenced sample was PBMCs.

CDR3 residues: CASRWQGNYGYTF. The CDR3 DNA follows: TGTGCCAGTAGGTGGCAGGGGAACTATGGCTACACCTTC. The chain carries TRBV19 and TRBJ1-2; perhaps TRBD1 as D (6 bases). Between the trimmed V and J ends, which lost 6 bases and 2 bases, there was a span of 10 bases. The germline V gene encodes CDR1 LNHDA and CDR2 SQIVND (reference sequence). The CDR3 consists of 13 residues.